The 22 T cell receptor beta chains in this list originate from one sample, sequenced in a study of OX40 agonist ivuxolimab in advanced cancers. Method: immunoSEQ multiplex PCR; TCRdb's copy keeps in-frame clones and lacks some. The sample shows roughly 82,000 clones, 75% to 90% of them seen only once. Sample: CD4+ or CD8+ T cells sorted from blood, taken in a trial of the OX40 agonist ivuxolimab. Receptors were obtained from an adult with an advanced solid tumor such as melanoma, head and neck, liver or kidney cancer.

The chain links TRBV4-1 to TRBJ2-1; D is uncertain. The CDR3 has 13 residues. V gave up 0 bases and J gave up 11 bases, with 11 bases separating them. CDR1 MGHRA and CDR2 YSYEKL come from the germline V gene. This chain's CDR3 is CASSQDWLRKQFF. The CDR3 DNA reads TGCGCCAGCAGCCAAGATTGGCTAAGAAAGCAGTTCTTC.

There are a few counts of this clone. The genes are TRBV5-4 and TRBJ2-2; TRBD2 matches at 15 bases. The CDR3 extends over 17 amino acids. J lost 1 base, V lost 5 bases, and 3 bases had no gene match. Per the germline V gene, CDR1 is SGHNT and CDR2 is YYREEE (reference sequence). The CDR3 sequence: CASRAGLAGGNTGELFF. For the CDR3, the DNA is TGTGCCAGCAGGGCGGGACTAGCGGGGGGGAACACCGGGGAGCTGTTTTTT.

The chain combines TRBV5-6 with TRBJ2-7; D is perhaps TRBD1 (5 bases). The CDR3 totals 14 residues. Germline V gives CDR1 SGHDT, CDR2 YYEEEE. Deletions cut 6 bases from V and 0 bases from J, with 13 bases between. The CDR3 DNA sequence: TGTGCCAGCACCGAACTCAGGGACTCCTACGAGCAGTACTTC. Protein product: CASTELRDSYEQYF.

The gene calls are TRBV18 and TRBJ2-5, with a tentative D call TRBD2 (6 bases). CDR3 length: 15 residues. CDR1 KGHSH and CDR2 LQKENI come from the germline V gene. V was clipped by 1 base and J by 0 bases, with 9 bases between them. CDR3 DNA: TGTGCCAGCTCACCACTCCCGGGAGACCAAGAGACCCAGTACTTC. Encoded protein: CASSPLPGDQETQYF.

The rearrangement joins TRBV27 to TRBJ2-5; no reliable D call. The J call may be in error: the DNA end matches TRBJ2-7 better. From germline, CDR1 is MNHEY and CDR2 SMNVEV (reference sequence). This CDR3 comprises 14 residues. CDR3 region: CASSLERRPREQYF. The CDR3 region has the DNA TGTGCCAGCAGTTTGGAGCGCCGTCCCCGCGAGCAGTACTTC.

The rearrangement links TRBV6-5 to TRBJ2-3; 7 positions agree with TRBD2. Germline V gene data show CDR1 as MNHEY and CDR2 as SVGAGI. There are 12 residues in the CDR3. Trimming cost V 8 bases and J 2 bases; bases outside gene matches: 1. For the CDR3, the DNA is TGTGCCAGCCGGGGGGACACAGATACGCAGTATTTT. Translation gives CASRGDTDTQYF.

The chain employs TRBV13 and TRBJ2-3, with TRBD2 identical over 8 bases. The V and J ends lost 0 bases and 4 bases, in that order; junction bases with no gene match: 6. Per germline, CDR1 PRHDT and CDR2 FYEKMQ (reference sequence). This CDR3 spans 16 amino acids. The CDR3 bases are TGTGCCAGCAGCTTAGGTACTAGCGGCCGGGCAGATACGCAGTATTTT. This encodes CASSLGTSGRADTQYF.

The V and J genes are TRBV14 and TRBJ2-1, with 9 bases aligning to TRBD2. V lost 0 bases, J lost 8 bases, and 14 bases stayed unmatched. CDR3 length: 18 residues. Germline values: CDR1 SGHDN, CDR2 FVKESK. The CDR3 DNA reads TGTGCCAGCAGCCAAGACTTTAAGTGGCGGGGGGGCAGGGATGAGCAGTTCTTC. Protein product: CASSQDFKWRGGRDEQFF.

This sequence joins TRBV9 and TRBJ1-3; D remains ambiguous. This CDR3 spans 14 amino acids. With 0 bases removed from V and 0 bases from J, the gap between germline ends came to 4 bases. The germline gives CDR1 SGDLS, CDR2 YYNGEE. CDR3 region: CASSVETSGNTIYF. DNA for the CDR3: TGTGCCAGCAGCGTAGAGACCTCTGGAAACACCATATATTTT.

The chain employs TRBV7-8 and TRBJ1-5; 10 bases align to TRBD1. V lost 5 bases and J lost 2; bases outside the gene matches: 3. Germline CDR1 is SGHVS and CDR2 is FQNEAQ. This CDR3 is 15 amino acids long. CDR3 bases: TGTGCCAGCAGCCGAGGGACAGGGGGCAATCAGCCCCAGCATTTT. This gives the protein CASSRGTGGNQPQHF.

The V and J genes are TRBV4-3 and TRBJ2-7; TRBD1 matches at 8 bases. V shed 1 base, J shed 3 bases, and the junction held 5 bases outside the gene matches. This CDR3 contains 15 residues. Germline V CDR1 and CDR2: LGHNA, YSLEER. CDR3 residues: CASSQVDRGLYEQYF. CDR3 sequence (DNA): TGCGCCAGCAGCCAAGTAGACAGGGGCCTCTACGAGCAGTACTTC.

This rearrangement joins TRBV21-1 to TRBJ2-7; the DNA was not compared with TRBD2, the D call given in the table. TRBV21-1 is reported as a pseudogene. The CDR3 is 18 amino acids. In nucleotides, the CDR3 is TGTGCCAGCAGCAAAGAGCGGGGAGTCCCCAAACTCTCCTACGAGCAGTACTTC. It encodes CASSKERGVPKLSYEQYF.

CDR3 residues: CASRGFSTDTQYF. The CDR3 DNA is TGTGCCAGCAGGGGATTTAGCACAGATACGCAGTATTTT. The chain joins TRBV11-2 to TRBJ2-3; D gene uncertain. CDR1 and CDR2 (germline): SGHAT, FQNNGV. V dropped 6 bases and J dropped 0 bases, with 7 bases sitting between them. The CDR3 is 13 residues long.

The V call is TRBV19, the J call TRBJ1-4, with 8 bases identical to TRBD1. The CDR3 has 15 amino acids. V lost 2 bases to trimming and J lost 6 bases; unmatched junction nucleotides: 5. CDR1 and CDR2 (germline): LNHDA, SQIVND (reference sequence). The CDR3 sequence is CASSISRQGYEKLFF. CDR3 in DNA: TGTGCCAGTAGTATATCACGACAGGGGTATGAAAAACTGTTTTTT.

The chain's CDR3 is CASSTSGGRTEAFF. The CDR3 nucleotides read TGTGCCAGCAGTACGTCAGGGGGCCGAACTGAAGCTTTCTTT. The genes are TRBV6-5 and TRBJ1-1, with 8 bases aligning to TRBD1. The CDR3 runs to 14 residues. The germline gives CDR1 MNHEY, CDR2 SVGAGI. V lost 5 bases to trimming and J lost 5 bases; unmatched junction nucleotides: 7.

The chain links TRBV4-2 to TRBJ1-1, with D perhaps matching TRBD1 (5 bases). Per germline, CDR1 LGHNA and CDR2 YNFKEQ. CDR3 size: 16 residues. V lost 0 bases and J 1 base, leaving 12 bases between the germline ends. Here the CDR3 DNA reads TGTGCCAGCAGCCAAGATGCAGGGAGGGGGAACACTGAAGCTTTCTTT. It translates to CASSQDAGRGNTEAFF.

J is TRBJ1-1 and V is TRBV11-2; D might be TRBD1 (6 bases). The V gene lost 5 bases and the J gene lost 4 bases, with 17 bases spanning the gap. The CDR3 is 15 amino acids. The germline V gene encodes CDR1 SGHAT and CDR2 FQNNGV. CDR3 DNA: TGTGCCAGCAGCCTGATCAGGGGTGGAGGCACTGAAGCTTTCTTT. It is translated as CASSLIRGGGTEAFF.

This chain uses TRBV19 with TRBJ2-5; D is tentatively TRBD1 or TRBD2 (5 bases each). Germline CDR1 and CDR2: LNHDA and SQIVND (reference sequence). This CDR3 has 12 residues. The V end was cut by 7 bases, the J end by 1 base, with 7 bases between. This CDR3 reads CASTGTQETQYF. Here the CDR3 DNA reads TGTGCCAGTACCGGGACCCAAGAGACCCAGTACTTC. Full variable domain (outside the CDR3, taken from reference TRBV19 and TRBJ2-5): DGGITQSPKYLFRKEGQNVTLSCEQNLNHDAMYWYRQDPGQGLRLIYYSQIVNDFQKGDIAEGYSVSREKKESFPLTVTSAQKNPTAFYLCASTGTQETQYFGPGTRLLVL.

Of note for this clone: This CDR3 is also generated by other DNA sequences in the sample. The V gene is TRBV5-1, the J gene TRBJ2-3, with D unclear. Deletions cut 0 bases from V and 4 bases from J, with 3 bases between. The CDR3 consists of 12 residues. Germline CDR1 and CDR2: SGHRS and YFSETQ. The CDR3 DNA follows: TGCGCCAGCAGCTTGGCCGCAGATACGCAGTATTTT. Translating it yields CASSLAADTQYF.

This clone was detected only a few times. The gene calls are TRBV5-1 and TRBJ2-1, with 9 positions matching TRBD2. The germline CDR1 and CDR2 sequences are SGHRS and YFSETQ. This CDR3 spans 15 amino acids. Trimming cost V 4 bases and J 6 bases; bases outside gene matches: 8. The CDR3 sequence: CASSTGTSTGNEQFF. DNA for the CDR3: TGCGCCAGCAGCACCGGGACTAGCACGGGCAATGAGCAGTTCTTC.

This clone was seen a handful of times. J is TRBJ1-3 and V is TRBV30; 8 nucleotides align to TRBD1. J lost 3 bases, V lost 5 bases, and 6 bases had no gene match. Germline values: CDR1 GTSNPN, CDR2 SVGIG (reference sequence). The CDR3 covers 14 residues. The CDR3: CAWGLTGGGNTIYF. Here the CDR3 DNA reads TGTGCCTGGGGCCTTACAGGGGGTGGAAACACCATATATTTT.

This clone was detected only once. The chain uses TRBV14 and TRBJ2-5, with D possibly being TRBD2 (5 bases). Between the trimmed V and J ends, which lost 2 bases and 5 bases, there was a span of 12 bases. Germline V lookup: CDR1 SGHDN, CDR2 FVKESK. CDR3 length: 14 residues. Written as DNA, the CDR3 is TGTGCCAGCAGCCAATGGGAGACTCGGGAGACCCAGTACTTC. Translation: CASSQWETRETQYF.